This TCR beta chain was sequenced during a study of patients and donors after allogeneic stem cell transplantation. TCRdb processed the RT-PCR reads anew with MiXCR; each CDR3 protein has one entry. This table holds 95,000 to 120,000 distinct CDR3 sequences, approximately 40% found once. CDR1 SGHTA and CDR2 FQGNSA come from the germline V gene. The CDR3 length is 16 residues. V lost 1 base, J lost 0 bases, and 9 bases lay in between. V and J are TRBV7-2 and TRBJ1-4; D gene uncertain. Sequencing was performed on blood, either unsorted or a sorted T cell fraction (not recorded which). The TCR was taken from a human donor who was either an allogeneic HSCT recipient or a stem cell or donor lymphocyte infusion donor (not recorded which). It is not recorded whose cells these are; they may come from a transplant donor. The CDR3 sequence: CASSLVGRATNEKLFF. DNA for the CDR3: TGTGCCAGCAGCTTAGTGGGGAGGGCAACTAATGAAAAACTGTTTTTT.